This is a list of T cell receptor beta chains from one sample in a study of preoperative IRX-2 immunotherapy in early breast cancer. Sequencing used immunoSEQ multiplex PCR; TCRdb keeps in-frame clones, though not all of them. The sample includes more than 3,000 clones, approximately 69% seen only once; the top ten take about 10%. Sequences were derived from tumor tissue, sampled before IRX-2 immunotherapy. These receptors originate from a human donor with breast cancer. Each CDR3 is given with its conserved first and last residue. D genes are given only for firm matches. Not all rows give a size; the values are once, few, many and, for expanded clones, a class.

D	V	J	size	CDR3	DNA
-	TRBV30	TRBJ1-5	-	CAWSPHMVSSAQHF	TGTGCCTGGAGTCCCCACATGGTTTCTTCAGCCCAGCATTTT
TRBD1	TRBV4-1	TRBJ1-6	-	CASSQAGTGSSPLHF	TGCGCCAGCAGCCAAGCAGGGACAGGGAGTTCACCCCTCCACTTT
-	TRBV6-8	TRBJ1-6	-	CASRNRELDSPLHF	TGTGCCAGCAGGAACAGGGAACTGGATTCACCCCTCCACTTT
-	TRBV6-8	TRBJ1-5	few	CASSFLSFGDGQPQHF	TGTGCCAGCAGTTTCCTAAGTTTCGGGGACGGACAGCCCCAGCATTTT
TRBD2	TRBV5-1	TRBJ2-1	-	CASGVTSGIYNEQFF	TGCGCCAGCGGGGTGACTAGCGGGATTTACAATGAGCAGTTCTTC
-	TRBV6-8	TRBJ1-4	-	CASKFRDVVEKLFF	TGTGCCAGCAAGTTCCGGGACGTCGTGGAAAAACTGTTTTTT
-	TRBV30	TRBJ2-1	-	CAWSVRLVGFLEEQFF	TGTGCCTGGAGTGTAAGACTAGTGGGTTTTCTGGAAGAGCAGTTCTTC
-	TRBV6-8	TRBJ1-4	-	CASSYQDWFEKLFF	TGTGCCAGCAGTTATCAGGACTGGTTTGAAAAACTGTTTTTT
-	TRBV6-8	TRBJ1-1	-	CASSYSMVVAEAFF	TGTGCCAGCAGTTACTCGATGGTAGTCGCTGAAGCTTTCTTT
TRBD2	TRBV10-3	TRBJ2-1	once	CASAPGLGNEQFF	TGTGCCAGCGCCCCAGGACTAGGAAATGAGCAGTTCTTC